The TCR beta chain described here comes from a study of T cell responses to AZD1222 COVID-19 vaccine. Broader study findings: After two AZD1222 doses, spike-specific TCR breadth and depth rose versus day 0. Epitopes outside B.1.351 and B.1.1.7 mutated regions reportedly drew nearly half of spike TCRs. Possibly, clonal diversity was underestimated; donors were largely white British and included more females. Just 6 or 7 AZD1222 recipients were seropositive at baseline.

The table lists this clone with a few counts. Antigen specificity is unknown. This CDR3 is built from 16 residues. The V gene's germline CDR1 is SNHLY and CDR2 FYNNEI. The ends lost 6 bases at V and 1 base at J; junction bases unmatched: 9. The assay was immunoSEQ multiplex PCR, and TCRdb's table has in-frame clones only and misses some. Of around 120,000 clones in the sample, about 90% were seen once. The receptor comes from an adult in good health. Sample: peripheral blood, taken on day 0 of AZD1222 vaccination. The V gene is TRBV2, the J gene TRBJ2-4; 7 bases are a match to TRBD1. CDR3 nucleotides: TGTGCCAGCAGGAGGGGGACAGCCCGGGCCAAAAACATTCAGTACTTC. Translating it yields CASRRGTARAKNIQYF. Full variable domain (remainder filled in from reference TRBV2 and TRBJ2-4): EPEVTQTPSHQVTQMGQEVILRCVPISNHLYFYWYRQILGQKVEFLVSFYNNEISEKSEIFDDQFSVERPDGSNFTLKIRSTKLEDSAMYFCASRRGTARAKNIQYFGAGTRLSVL.